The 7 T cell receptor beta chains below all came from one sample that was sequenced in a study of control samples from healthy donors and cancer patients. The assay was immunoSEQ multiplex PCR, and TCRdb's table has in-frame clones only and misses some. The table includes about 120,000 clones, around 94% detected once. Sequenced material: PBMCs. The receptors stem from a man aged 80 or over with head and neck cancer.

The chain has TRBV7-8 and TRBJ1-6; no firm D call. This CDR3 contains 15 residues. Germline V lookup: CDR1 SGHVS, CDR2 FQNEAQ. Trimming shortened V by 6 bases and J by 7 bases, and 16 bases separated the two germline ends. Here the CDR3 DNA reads TGTGCCAGCAGTTTTGGAGAGGTGGAAAATTCACCCCTCCACTTT. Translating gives CASSFGEVENSPLHF.

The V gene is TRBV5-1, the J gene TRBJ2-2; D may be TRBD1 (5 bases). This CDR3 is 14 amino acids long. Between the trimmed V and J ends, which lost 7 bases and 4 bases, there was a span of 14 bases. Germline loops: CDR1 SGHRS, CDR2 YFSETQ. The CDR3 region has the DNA TGCGCCAGCGGCACCGACAGTTTCACCGGGGAGCTGTTTTTT. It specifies CASGTDSFTGELFF.

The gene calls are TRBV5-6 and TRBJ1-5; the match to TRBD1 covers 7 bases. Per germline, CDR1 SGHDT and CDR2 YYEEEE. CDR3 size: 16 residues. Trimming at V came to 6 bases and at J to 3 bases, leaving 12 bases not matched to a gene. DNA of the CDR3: TGTGCCAGCACCTTATTCGCCGGACAGGCCAATCAGCCCCAGCATTTT. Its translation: CASTLFAGQANQPQHF.

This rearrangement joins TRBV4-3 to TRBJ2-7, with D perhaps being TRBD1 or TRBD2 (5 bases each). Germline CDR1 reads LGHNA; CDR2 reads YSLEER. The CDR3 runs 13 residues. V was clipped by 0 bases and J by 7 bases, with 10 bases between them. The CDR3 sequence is CASSQDGGREQYF. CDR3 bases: TGCGCCAGCAGCCAAGATGGGGGACGGGAGCAGTACTTC.

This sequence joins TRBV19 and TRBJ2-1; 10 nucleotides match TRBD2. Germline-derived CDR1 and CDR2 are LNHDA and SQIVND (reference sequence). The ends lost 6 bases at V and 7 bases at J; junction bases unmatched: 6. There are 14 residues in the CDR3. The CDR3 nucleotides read TGTGCCAGTAGAAGAGCGGGGGGGCGGAATGAGCAGTTCTTC. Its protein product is CASRRAGGRNEQFF.

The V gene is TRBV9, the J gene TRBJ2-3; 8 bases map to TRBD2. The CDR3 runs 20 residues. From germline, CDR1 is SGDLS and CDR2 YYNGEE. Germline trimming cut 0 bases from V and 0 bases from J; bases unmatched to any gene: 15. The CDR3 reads CASSVALSGGGRGSTDTQYF. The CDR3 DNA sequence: TGTGCCAGCAGCGTAGCACTCTCAGGCGGGGGGCGAGGGAGCACAGATACGCAGTATTTT.

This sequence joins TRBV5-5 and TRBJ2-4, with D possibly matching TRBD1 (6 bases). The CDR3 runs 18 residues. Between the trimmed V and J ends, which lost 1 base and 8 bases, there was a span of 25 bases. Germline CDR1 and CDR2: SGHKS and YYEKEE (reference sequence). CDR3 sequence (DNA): TGTGCCAGCAGCTTGAGCCCGCGAGGGACATATAGTTTGGACATTCAGTACTTC. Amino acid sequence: CASSLSPRGTYSLDIQYF.